This record looks at one TCR beta chain sequence and its context. These data are taken from a study of shared clonotypes between healthy human individuals. The data were produced by immunoSEQ multiplex PCR, yet TCRdb's version contains in-frame clones alone and is incomplete. The table shows some 1.4 million clones, with roughly 96% occurring only once. This CDR3 has 16 amino acids. Per the germline V gene, CDR1 is MNHEY and CDR2 is SMNVEV (reference sequence). Germline trimming cut 5 bases from V and 6 bases from J; bases unmatched to any gene: 8. The specimen sequenced was naive CD4+ T cells sorted from blood. The subset denotes: CD45RA+ positively selected. The V gene is TRBV27, the J gene TRBJ2-1; 12 positions agree with TRBD2. The sequence was obtained from a man aged 25 to 40 in good health. In DNA form, the CDR3 reads TGTGCCAGCAGTGGCTTACTAGCGGGAGGAGCCAATGAGCAGTTCTTC. Translation gives CASSGLLAGGANEQFF.